Each of the 6 T cell receptor beta chains below was sequenced from the same sample in a study of neoadjuvant anti-PD-1 for oral cavity cancer. The time point is: after neoadjuvant nivolumab, at surgical resection. This table comes from immunoSEQ multiplex PCR, and its TCRdb copy is limited to in-frame clones, with some not included. The data contain about 42,000 clones, approximately 80% of them seen just once; the ten biggest clones take up more than 4.5%. Sequencing was performed on PBMCs, taken after nivolumab (anti-PD-1) treatment. These receptors originate from a person between 40 and 79 years old with oral cavity squamous cell carcinoma.

The table lists this clone with a count of one. The rearrangement links TRBV13 to TRBJ2-7; D may be TRBD2 (6 bases). The germline V gene has CDR1 PRHDT and CDR2 FYEKMQ (reference sequence). This CDR3 comprises 12 residues. The CDR3 sequence is CATGVGAGEQYF. CDR3 sequence (DNA): TGTGCTACCGGGGTAGGGGCGGGGGAGCAGTACTTC.

The V and J genes are TRBV14 and TRBJ2-2; the match to TRBD1 covers 10 bases. Germline-derived CDR1 and CDR2 are SGHDN and FVKESK. The CDR3 is 17 residues long. V was clipped by 2 bases and J by 0 bases; unmatched bases: 3. CDR3: CASSQLDRGSNTGELFF. In DNA form, the CDR3 reads TGTGCCAGCAGCCAACTGGACAGGGGGTCGAACACCGGGGAGCTGTTTTTT.

The genes are TRBV6-5 and TRBJ1-2; 9 bases fit TRBD1. With V trimmed by 5 bases and J by 8 bases, 9 bases remained unmatched. There are 14 residues in the CDR3. Germline loops: CDR1 MNHEY, CDR2 SVGAGI. The DNA of the CDR3 is TGTGCCAGCAGTACGGACAGGGGATCTTGGGGCTACACCTTC. This encodes CASSTDRGSWGYTF.

DNA of the CDR3: TGTGCCAGCAGCCCTCCGGACAGATCCGAGGGCACTGAAGCTTTCTTT. It yields the protein CASSPPDRSEGTEAFF. This chain joins TRBV5-4 and TRBJ1-1; TRBD1 is a possible D gene (6 bases). V was shortened by 4 bases and J by 4 bases, with 20 bases between the two germline ends. This CDR3 contains 16 residues. Germline CDR1 reads SGHNT; CDR2 reads YYREEE (reference sequence).

This clone has a single count. The chain links TRBV28 to TRBJ1-2; D gene ambiguous. Trimming took off 4 bases at V and 4 bases at J, with 4 bases between the two ends. The CDR3 has 11 residues. Germline V CDR1 and CDR2: MDHEN, SYDVKM. CDR3 region: CASSSSYGYTF. The CDR3 nucleotides read TGTGCCAGCAGTTCCTCCTATGGCTACACCTTC.

With regard to this clone: The same CDR3 is also encoded by other DNA sequences in this sample. CDR3 DNA sequence: TGTGCCAGCAGTTTGGTCAGCAATCAGCCCCAGCATTTT. As protein: CASSLVSNQPQHF. V and J are TRBV28 and TRBJ1-5, with no clear D. From germline, CDR1 is MDHEN and CDR2 SYDVKM. The CDR3 is 13 amino acids. The V gene lost 3 bases and the J gene lost 1 base, with 4 bases spanning the gap.